The rows below give T cell receptor beta chains drawn from one sample of a study of blood T cell repertoires in COVID-19. Here immunoSEQ multiplex PCR was the method, and the copy in TCRdb shows in-frame clones only, minus some. Of approximately 150,000 clones in the sample, 82% were seen once. Sequencing was done on a sample of peripheral blood. Receptors were obtained from a woman in her seventies with acute or convalescent COVID-19. Both conserved end residues are part of each CDR3. Fields, in order: V gene, J gene, D gene, clone size, CDR3 DNA, CDR3 protein. D genes are given only for firm matches. Not every row has a clone size; where given, it reads once, few, many or a size class.

TRBV5-1	TRBJ2-3	.	.	TGCGCCAGCAGCTTGGCCGGGAGACCAGATACGCAGTATTTT	CASSLAGRPDTQYF
TRBV15	TRBJ2-1	TRBD1	.	TGTGCCACCAGCAGAGATATTGGGGGGACAGGAAATGAGCAGTTCTTC	CATSRDIGGTGNEQFF
TRBV10-3	TRBJ1-1	.	.	TGTGCCATCAGTGGACAGGTGAACACTGAAGCTTTCTTT	CAISGQVNTEAFF
TRBV15	TRBJ1-1	TRBD1	few	TGTGCCACCAGCAGAGTTCCAGGGGGACCTGAAGCTTTCTTT	CATSRVPGGPEAFF
TRBV7-6	TRBJ1-2	TRBD1	.	TGTGCCAGCAGCTTAGTTAGTCCAGAGGGGGGACAGGACTCGATCTATGGCTACACCTTC	CASSLVSPEGGQDSIYGYTF
TRBV9	TRBJ2-7	TRBD1	.	TGTGCCAGCAGCCCCGCGACAGGGGTCACCTACGAGCAGTACTTC	CASSPATGVTYEQYF
TRBV4-3	TRBJ1-2	.	.	TGCGCCAGCAGCCAAGATTTACAGGGTCAGGGCTACACCTTC	CASSQDLQGQGYTF
TRBV9	TRBJ1-6	.	.	TGTGCCAGCAGCGTAGAACAGGTTGATTCACCCCTCCACTTT	CASSVEQVDSPLHF
TRBV5-1	TRBJ2-3	.	.	TGCGCCAGCAGCTTGACTGAAATAGATACGCAGTATTTT	CASSLTEIDTQYF
TRBV11-3	TRBJ2-3	.	.	TGTGCCAGCAGCGTCACCCAGGGTTCAGATACGCAGTATTTT	CASSVTQGSDTQYF
TRBV5-1	TRBJ2-2	.	.	TGCGCCAGCAGATCTCCCCTAGGAACACACCCGAACACCGGGGAGCTGTTTTTT	CASRSPLGTHPNTGELFF
TRBV30	TRBJ1-2	.	.	TGTGCCTGGACCCGGGGGGCTGAAGGCTACACCTTC	CAWTRGAEGYTF
TRBV6-1	TRBJ2-7	TRBD1	.	TGTGCCAGCAGTGACAACAGGGGGCCCTACGAGCAGTACTTC	CASSDNRGPYEQYF
TRBV28	TRBJ1-2	.	.	TGTGCCAGCAGTTTAGCGGAGGCAGGGGTCTATGGCTACACCTTC	CASSLAEAGVYGYTF
TRBV11-2	TRBJ2-2	TRBD2	.	TGTGCCAGCAGCTATTGGACTAGCGGGAGTTCCGGGGAGCTGTTTTTT	CASSYWTSGSSGELFF
TRBV7-9	TRBJ2-3	.	.	TGTGCCAGCAGCCTCCAGACAGATACGCAGTATTTT	CASSLQTDTQYF
TRBV5-1	TRBJ2-3	.	once	TGCGCCAGCAGATTATCCGGGAGTACCTACACAGATACGCAGTATTTT	CASRLSGSTYTDTQYF
TRBV4-1	TRBJ2-5	.	.	TGCGCCAGCAGCCAAGAGGCCGGGACTGATTTTGGGACCCAGTACTTC	CASSQEAGTDFGTQYF
TRBV20-1	TRBJ2-1	.	.	TGCAGTGCTAGTATAGTCGATGAGCAGTTCTTC	CSASIVDEQFF
TRBV3-1/TRBV3-2	TRBJ2-1	.	.	TGTGCCAGCAGCGTACGGGCCGGGGGCTCCTACAATGAGCAGTTCTTC	CASSVRAGGSYNEQFF
TRBV15	TRBJ2-1	.	.	TGTGCCACCAGCCCCCGCCGGGCGGGGGACAACAATGAGCAGTTCTTC	CATSPRRAGDNNEQFF
TRBV30	TRBJ1-2	.	.	TGTGCCTGGAGCCAAACCGACAGGTCCGGTGGCTACACCTTC	CAWSQTDRSGGYTF
TRBV4-3	TRBJ2-2	.	.	TGCGCCAGCAGCCAAGAGACAGGCGCGAACACCGGGGAGCTGTTTTTT	CASSQETGANTGELFF
TRBV27	TRBJ1-2	.	few	TGTGCCAGCAGTTTATCGGCTGGATACAGTCAGATATATGGCTACACCTTC	CASSLSAGYSQIYGYTF
TRBV3-1/TRBV3-2	TRBJ2-1	TRBD2	.	TGTGCCAGCAGCCTCAGCGGGAGTGGAAATGAGCAGTTCTTC	CASSLSGSGNEQFF
TRBV3-1/TRBV3-2	TRBJ1-6	TRBD1	many	TGTGCCAGCAGCCAGCGCCAGGGGGCGAATTCACCCCTCCACTTT	CASSQRQGANSPLHF
TRBV3-1/TRBV3-2	TRBJ1-2	TRBD1	few	TGTGCCAGCAGCCCTAGACAGGGGAGCTATGGCTACACCTTC	CASSPRQGSYGYTF
TRBV7-9	TRBJ2-3	TRBD2	.	TGTGCCAGCAGCTTAGCAATAGGCGGGGGGATCACAGATACGCAGTATTTT	CASSLAIGGGITDTQYF
TRBV23-1	TRBJ2-2	TRBD2	.	TGCGCCAGCAGTCAATCAATCGGGAGGGCACCCACCGGGGAGCTGTTTTTT	CASSQSIGRAPTGELFF
TRBV30	TRBJ1-3	.	.	TGTGCCTGGAGTGTAGCCGGGGTGACCGGAAACACCATATATTTT	CAWSVAGVTGNTIYF
TRBV7-8	TRBJ1-2	.	.	TGTGCCAGCAGCTCCGACAGGATTAATCCGAAAGGCTACACCTTC	CASSSDRINPKGYTF
TRBV6-1	TRBJ1-4	.	.	TGTGCCAGCAGTAAAGGGGGGGGCAGCGATCCCTCTCTCGAAAAACTGTTTTTT	CASSKGGGSDPSLEKLFF
TRBV4-3	TRBJ2-1	TRBD1	.	TGCGCCAGCAGCCAATCAGACCGGGACAGACTCTACAATGAGCAGTTCTTC	CASSQSDRDRLYNEQFF
TRBV30	TRBJ2-5	.	.	TGTGCCCAACTGGTCCAGGAACAAGAGACCCAGTACTTC	CAQLVQEQETQYF
TRBV7-8	TRBJ1-5	.	once	TGTGCCAGCAGCTTAGACAGGGAAAATCAGCCCCAGCATTTT	CASSLDRENQPQHF
TRBV24-1	TRBJ2-2	.	.	TGTGCCACCAGTGATCCCGGGACAAGGAACACCGGGGAGCTGTTTTTT	CATSDPGTRNTGELFF
TRBV19	TRBJ2-4	TRBD1	.	TGTGCCAGTAGTACCGACAGGGGAAGGGTCATTCAGTACTTC	CASSTDRGRVIQYF
TRBV28	TRBJ2-3	TRBD2	.	TGTGCCAGCAGTTTAGGGGGGGGGTCGATGGATACGCAGTATTTT	CASSLGGGSMDTQYF
TRBV3-1/TRBV3-2	TRBJ2-1	TRBD2	.	TGTGCCAGCAGTCACCCGGGACTAGCGGGAGGGCCTAGAAATGAGCAGTTCTTC	CASSHPGLAGGPRNEQFF
TRBV6-2/TRBV6-3	TRBJ1-1	.	.	TGTGCCAGCAGTTACCGCGGGGATACTGAAGCTTTCTTT	CASSYRGDTEAFF
TRBV4-2	TRBJ2-2	TRBD2	few	TGTGCCAGCAGCCAAGATGGCCCGGGGGGGAACACCGGGGAGCTGTTTTTT	CASSQDGPGGNTGELFF
TRBV19	TRBJ1-5	.	.	TGTGCCAGTAGCCCCGGGACACTCTATCAGCCCCAGCATTTT	CASSPGTLYQPQHF
TRBV2	TRBJ1-1	TRBD1	.	TGTGCCAGCAGTGAAGGGGACAGGGGACTTTTCGAAGCTTTCTTT	CASSEGDRGLFEAFF
TRBV19	TRBJ2-1	.	.	TGTGCCAGTAGTCCTAGTTTCTACAATGAGCAGTTCTTC	CASSPSFYNEQFF
TRBV3-1/TRBV3-2	TRBJ2-7	.	.	TGTGCCAGCAGCCAGGGACAAGTCGAGCAGTACTTC	CASSQGQVEQYF
TRBV19	TRBJ1-5	TRBD1	once	TGTGCCAGTAGCAAAATAGAAGGACAGGGGTTTGGTCAGCCCCAGCATTTT	CASSKIEGQGFGQPQHF
TRBV6-2/TRBV6-3	TRBJ2-4	TRBD1	once	TGTGCCAGCAGTTACTCGCCAGGGGGAATCAACATTCAGTACTTC	CASSYSPGGINIQYF
TRBV3-1/TRBV3-2	TRBJ1-2	TRBD1	.	TGTGCCAGCAGCCGAGTACAGGGGGCGGATGGCTACACCTTC	CASSRVQGADGYTF
TRBV10-3	TRBJ1-1	.	.	TGTGCCATCCAACCCGCGGGGACGAACACTGAAGCTTTCTTT	CAIQPAGTNTEAFF
TRBV15	TRBJ2-7	.	.	TGTGCCATCACCTCGGACAGCTCCACCTACGAGCAGTACTTC	CAITSDSSTYEQYF
TRBV6-2/TRBV6-3	TRBJ2-7	TRBD2	.	TGTGCCAGCAGTTACTCGACTAGCGGGAGTACCTTC	CASSYSTSGSTF